This is a list of T cell receptor beta chains from one sample in a study of identical twins. In TCRdb, the 5' RACE reads were re-called with MiXCR into one record per CDR3 protein. This table holds roughly 570,000 distinct CDR3 sequences, roughly 9.9% found once. These records were also assigned to another study, of yellow fever vaccine responses in identical twins.

The sample taken for sequencing was PBMCs. The receptors originated from a woman aged 18-29 years in good health. Both conserved end residues are part of each CDR3. D genes are given only for firm matches. Clone size is shown for a subset of rows, as once, few, many or a class of expanded clone.

>.|TRBV12-3/TRBV12-4|TRBJ2-7|TRBD1
TGTGCCAGCAGCCGTAAGTTCAGGGGGCGTACGTCCTACGAGCAGTACTTC
CASSRKFRGRTSYEQYF
>few|TRBV7-3|TRBJ2-1|TRBD2
TGTGCCAGCAGCTTAAGCGGGGGGGGCCGGTACAATGAGCAGTTCTTC
CASSLSGGGRYNEQFF
>few|TRBV24-1|TRBJ2-1|TRBD2
TGTGCCACCAGTGACTCGGGACTAGCGGGATCCTACAATGAGCAGTTCTTC
CATSDSGLAGSYNEQFF
>.|TRBV29-1|TRBJ2-7|TRBD2
TGCAGCGTGGAAACTAGCGGGAAAAGCTCCTACGAGCAGTACTTC
CSVETSGKSSYEQYF
>many|TRBV11-2|TRBJ2-2|.
TGTGCCAGCAGCTTAGCCCGGAACACCGGGGAGCTGTTTTTT
CASSLARNTGELFF
>many|TRBV5-1|TRBJ2-7|TRBD1
TGCGCCAGCAGCGACGGGACAGGGGGCCACGAGCAGTACTTC
CASSDGTGGHEQYF
>.|TRBV10-2|TRBJ2-7|TRBD2
TGCGCCAGCAGTGAGGAGCGGGAGGGGCCCGAGCAGTACTTC
CASSEEREGPEQYF
>.|TRBV5-1|TRBJ2-5|TRBD2
TGCGCCAGCAGCGGCGGGAGTTTGGAGACCCAGTACTTC
CASSGGSLETQYF
>.|TRBV7-9|TRBJ2-1|.
TGTGCCAGCAGCACCAGGACAGAATACAATGAGCAGTTCTTC
CASSTRTEYNEQFF
>many|TRBV7-8|TRBJ1-2|TRBD1
TGTGCCAGCAGCCCTCGGCCGGGACAGGGGGCCTCTAACTATGGCTACACCTTC
CASSPRPGQGASNYGYTF
>few|TRBV6-5|TRBJ1-2|TRBD1
TGTGCCAGCAGTTACGGGACAGGGGCTGATGGCTACACCTTC
CASSYGTGADGYTF
>many|TRBV6-1|TRBJ2-1|TRBD1
TGTGCCAGCAAAGACAGGGGTAGTAACAATGAGCAGTTCTTC
CASKDRGSNNEQFF
>few|TRBV7-2|TRBJ2-3|TRBD2
TGTGCCAGCAGGCGTCCGGGACTAGCGAACACAGATACGCAGTATTTT
CASRRPGLANTDTQYF
>many|TRBV10-2|TRBJ2-3|.
TGCGCCAGCTCCCGACCAGATACGCAGTATTTT
CASSRPDTQYF
>.|TRBV5-5|TRBJ1-1|TRBD1
TGTGCCAGCAGCTTCGGGACAGGAGCTTTCTTT
CASSFGTGAFF
>many|TRBV12-3/TRBV12-4|TRBJ1-5|.
TGTGCCAGCAGTTTCTCTGATCAGCCCCAGCATTTT
CASSFSDQPQHF
>.|TRBV15|TRBJ2-2|.
TGTGCCACCAGCAGAGGACAGCTAGACGGGGAGCTGTTTTTT
CATSRGQLDGELFF
>many|TRBV20-1|TRBJ2-1|TRBD2
TGCAGTGCCCATCAAGGGCTAGCGGGATCCTATGAGCAGTTCTTC
CSAHQGLAGSYEQFF
>many|TRBV7-2|TRBJ2-1|TRBD2
TGTGCCAGCAGCCCACGGCGGGAGGGTCAGGTGCAGTTCTTC
CASSPRREGQVQFF
>few|TRBV20-1|TRBJ2-2|.
TGCAGTGCTATCAAGCCCTCGGCGAACACCGGGGAGCTGTTTTTT
CSAIKPSANTGELFF
>.|TRBV7-3|TRBJ2-2|.
TGTGCCAGCAGCTTAATGGGGACCCAGAACACCGGGGAGCTGTTTTTT
CASSLMGTQNTGELFF
>few|TRBV12-3/TRBV12-4|TRBJ2-6|.
TGTGCCAGCAGTTTAGCGGGCAGGGTGGTCTCTGGGGCCAACGTCCTGACTTTC
CASSLAGRVVSGANVLTF
>.|TRBV4-2|TRBJ1-1|.
TGTGCCAGCAATAAAGGGGGGGGCCAGAACACTGAAGCTTTCTTT
CASNKGGGQNTEAFF
>many|TRBV29-1|TRBJ1-4|.
TGCAGCGTTGAGGCGGTGTCGGGAGAGGAAAAACTGTTTTTT
CSVEAVSGEEKLFF
>.|TRBV6-5|TRBJ2-7|.
TGTGCCAGCAGAGGGGACACATGGATGTACTTC
CASRGDTWMYF
>.|TRBV7-9|TRBJ2-4|.
TGTGCCAGCAGCCCCAGGGATTCGGGAGCCAAAAACATTCAGTACTTC
CASSPRDSGAKNIQYF
>.|TRBV19|TRBJ2-3|.
TGTGCCAGTAGTCCCGGGACACTACACACAGATACGCAGTATTTT
CASSPGTLHTDTQYF